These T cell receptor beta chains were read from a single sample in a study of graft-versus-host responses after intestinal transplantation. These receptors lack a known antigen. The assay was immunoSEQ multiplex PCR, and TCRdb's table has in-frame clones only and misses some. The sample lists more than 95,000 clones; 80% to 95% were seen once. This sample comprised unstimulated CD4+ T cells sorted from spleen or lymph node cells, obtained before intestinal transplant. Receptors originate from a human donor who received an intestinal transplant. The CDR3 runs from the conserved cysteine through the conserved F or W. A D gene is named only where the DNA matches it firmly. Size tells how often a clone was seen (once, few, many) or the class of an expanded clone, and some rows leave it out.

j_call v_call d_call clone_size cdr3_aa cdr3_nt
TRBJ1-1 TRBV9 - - CASSATGRNTEAFF TGTGCCAGCAGCGCCACAGGGCGGAACACTGAAGCTTTCTTT
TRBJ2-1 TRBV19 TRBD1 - CASSTPGQINEQFF TGTGCCAGTAGTACTCCGGGACAGATTAATGAGCAGTTCTTC
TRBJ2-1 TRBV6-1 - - CASSQSQANEQFF TGTGCCAGCAGCCAAAGCCAGGCCAATGAGCAGTTCTTC
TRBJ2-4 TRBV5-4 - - CASSFLDDGIQYF TGTGCCAGCAGCTTCCTTGACGACGGGATTCAGTACTTC
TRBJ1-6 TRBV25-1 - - CASSELLGEDSPLHF TGTGCCAGCAGTGAATTATTAGGGGAGGATTCACCCCTCCACTTT
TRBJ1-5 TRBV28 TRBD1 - CASSLGQAPYSNQPQHF TGTGCCAGCAGTTTAGGACAGGCCCCTTATAGCAATCAGCCCCAGCATTTT
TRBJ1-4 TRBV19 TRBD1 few CASQDRVGEKLFF TGTGCCTCCCAGGACAGGGTTGGCGAAAAACTGTTTTTT
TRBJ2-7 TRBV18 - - CASSRYDAQAYEQYF TGTGCCAGCTCACGCTACGATGCGCAAGCCTACGAGCAGTACTTC
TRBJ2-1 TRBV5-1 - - CASSLALGYNEQFF TGCGCCAGCAGCTTGGCTCTAGGTTACAATGAGCAGTTCTTC
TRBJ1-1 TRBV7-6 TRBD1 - CASSLLAGGYTEAFF TGTGCCAGCAGCTTATTGGCAGGGGGCTACACTGAAGCTTTCTTT
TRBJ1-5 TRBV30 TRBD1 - CAWSSNPGGGNQPQHF TGTGCCTGGAGTTCTAACCCAGGGGGCGGCAATCAGCCCCAGCATTTT
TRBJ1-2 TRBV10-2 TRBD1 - CASKRGLGYTF TGCGCCAGCAAAAGGGGGCTGGGCTACACCTTC
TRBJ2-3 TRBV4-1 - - CASSRTRTGETDTQYF TGCGCCAGCAGCCGGACTCGGACGGGGGAGACAGATACGCAGTATTTT